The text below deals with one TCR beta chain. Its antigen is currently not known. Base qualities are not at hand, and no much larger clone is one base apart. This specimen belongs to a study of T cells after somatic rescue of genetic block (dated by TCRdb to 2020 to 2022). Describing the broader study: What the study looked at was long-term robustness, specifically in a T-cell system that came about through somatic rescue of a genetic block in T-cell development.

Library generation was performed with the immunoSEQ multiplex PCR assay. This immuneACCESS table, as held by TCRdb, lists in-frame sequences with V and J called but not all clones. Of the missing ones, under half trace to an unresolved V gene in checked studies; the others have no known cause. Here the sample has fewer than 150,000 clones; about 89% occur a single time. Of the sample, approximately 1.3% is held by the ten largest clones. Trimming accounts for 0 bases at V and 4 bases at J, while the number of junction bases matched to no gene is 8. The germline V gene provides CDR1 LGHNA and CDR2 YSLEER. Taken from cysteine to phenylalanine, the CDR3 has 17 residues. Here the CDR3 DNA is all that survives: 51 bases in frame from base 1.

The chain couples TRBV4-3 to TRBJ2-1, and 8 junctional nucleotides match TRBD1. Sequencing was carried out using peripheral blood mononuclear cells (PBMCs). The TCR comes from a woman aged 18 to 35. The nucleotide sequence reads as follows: TGCGCCAGCAGCCAAGAGGGGGCAGGGGGCCGTTACAATGAGCAGTTCTTC. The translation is CASSQEGAGGRYNEQFF.